This T cell receptor beta chain was identified during a study of metastatic and nonmetastatic thyroid tumors. There are many counts of this clone. Ahead of thyroid surgery, no patient had received treatment of any kind. Germline CDR1 reads SEHNR; CDR2 reads FQNEAQ (reference sequence). V was shortened by 1 base and J by 6 bases, with 14 bases between the two germline ends. The CDR3 sequence is 15 residues long. Using MiXCR, TCRdb re-called clones from the PCR reads. In the table there are a few thousand clones, 17% of which are singletons. Sequencing input: adjacent normal tissue. The chain couples TRBV7-9 to TRBJ2-3; D remains unclear. This clonotype originated in a female donor with papillary thyroid cancer or a benign thyroid nodule (not recorded which). Some clones in this sample may be carry-over from other donors' samples. This CDR3 is CASSLGPDARDTQYF. For the CDR3, the DNA is TGTGCCAGCAGCTTAGGGCCGGATGCGAGGGATACGCAGTATTTT.